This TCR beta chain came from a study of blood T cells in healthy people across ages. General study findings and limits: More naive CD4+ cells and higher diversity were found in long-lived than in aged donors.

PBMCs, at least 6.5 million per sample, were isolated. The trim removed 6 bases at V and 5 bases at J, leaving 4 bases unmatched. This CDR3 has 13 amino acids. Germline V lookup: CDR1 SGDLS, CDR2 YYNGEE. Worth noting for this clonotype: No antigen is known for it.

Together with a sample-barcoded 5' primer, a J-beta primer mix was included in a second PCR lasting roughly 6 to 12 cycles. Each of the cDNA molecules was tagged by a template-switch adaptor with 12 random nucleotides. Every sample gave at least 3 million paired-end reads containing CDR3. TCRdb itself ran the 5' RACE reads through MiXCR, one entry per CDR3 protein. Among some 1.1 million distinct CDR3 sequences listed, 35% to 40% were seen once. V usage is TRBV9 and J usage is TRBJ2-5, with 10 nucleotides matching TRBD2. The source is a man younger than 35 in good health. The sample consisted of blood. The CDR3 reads CASTDSGGETQYF. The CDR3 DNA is TGTGCCAGCACTGATAGCGGGGGGGAGACCCAGTACTTC.